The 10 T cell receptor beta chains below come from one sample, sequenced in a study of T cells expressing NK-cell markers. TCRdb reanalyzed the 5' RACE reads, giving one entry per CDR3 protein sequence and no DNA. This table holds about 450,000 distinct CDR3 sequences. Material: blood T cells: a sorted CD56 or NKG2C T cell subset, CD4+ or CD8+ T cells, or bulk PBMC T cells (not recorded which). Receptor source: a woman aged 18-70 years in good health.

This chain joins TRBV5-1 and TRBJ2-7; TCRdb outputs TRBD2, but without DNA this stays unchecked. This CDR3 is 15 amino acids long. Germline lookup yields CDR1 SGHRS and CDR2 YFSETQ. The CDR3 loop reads CASSLRTGVPGEQYF.

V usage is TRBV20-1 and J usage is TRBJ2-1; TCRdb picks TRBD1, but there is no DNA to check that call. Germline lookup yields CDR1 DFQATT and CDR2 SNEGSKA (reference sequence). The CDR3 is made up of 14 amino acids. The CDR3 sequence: CSASGRAFYNEQFF.

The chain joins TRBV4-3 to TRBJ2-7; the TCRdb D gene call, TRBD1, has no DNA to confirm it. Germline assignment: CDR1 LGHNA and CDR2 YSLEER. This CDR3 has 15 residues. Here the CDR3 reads CASSQARGIAYEQYF.

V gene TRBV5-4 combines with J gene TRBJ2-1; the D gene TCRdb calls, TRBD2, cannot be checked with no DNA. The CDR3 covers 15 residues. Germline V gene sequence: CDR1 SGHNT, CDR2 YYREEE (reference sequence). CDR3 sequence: CASSENMAGPNEQFF. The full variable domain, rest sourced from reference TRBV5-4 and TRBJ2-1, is ETGVTQSPTHLIKTRGQQVTLRCSSQSGHNTVSWYQQALGQGPQFIFQYYREEENGRGNFPPRFSGLQFPNYSSELNVNALELDDSALYLCASSENMAGPNEQFFGPGTRLTVL.

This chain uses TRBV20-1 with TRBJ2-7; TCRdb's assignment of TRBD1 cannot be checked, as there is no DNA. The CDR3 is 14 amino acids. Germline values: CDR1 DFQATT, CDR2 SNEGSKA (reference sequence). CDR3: CSARDLRRAYEQYF.

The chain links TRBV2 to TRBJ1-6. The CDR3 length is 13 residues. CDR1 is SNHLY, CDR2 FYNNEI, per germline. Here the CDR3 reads CARNDRAHSPLHF.

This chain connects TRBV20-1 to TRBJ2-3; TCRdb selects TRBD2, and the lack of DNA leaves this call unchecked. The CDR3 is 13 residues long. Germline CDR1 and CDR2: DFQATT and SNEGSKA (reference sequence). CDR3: CSAGSGGWNTQYF.

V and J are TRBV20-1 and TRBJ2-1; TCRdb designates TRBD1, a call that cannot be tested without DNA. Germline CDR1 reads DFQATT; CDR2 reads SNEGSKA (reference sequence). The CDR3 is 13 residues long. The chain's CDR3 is CSAKGSPRNEQFF.

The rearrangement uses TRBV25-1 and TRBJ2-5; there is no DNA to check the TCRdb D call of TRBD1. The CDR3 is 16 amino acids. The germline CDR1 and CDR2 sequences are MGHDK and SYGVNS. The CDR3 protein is CASNQGGRLLQETQYF.

The CDR3: CAIRVQGGNTEAFF. The chain is built from TRBV10-3 and TRBJ1-1; TCRdb outputs TRBD1, but without DNA this stays unchecked. The CDR3 sequence is 14 residues long. Germline CDR1 and CDR2: ENHRY and SYGVKD.